This TCR beta chain comes out of a study of monozygotic twins with inflammatory bowel disease. The study, taken as a whole, reports: For IBD, no single strong associated signal or clonotype was supported. Repertoire similarity did not differ between concordant and discordant twins, perhaps due to limited power.

With respect to this clonotype: The antigen remains unidentified.

Total RNA input per TCR library was 3,500 to 4,500 ng. TCRdb derives one entry per CDR3 protein from the 5' RACE reads, leaving out DNA. This sample contains more than 85,000 distinct CDR3 sequences. The CDR3 extends over 14 amino acids. Per germline, CDR1 MNHNY and CDR2 SVGAGI (reference sequence). The sequencing input was blood. V and J are TRBV6-6 and TRBJ2-7; TCRdb reports TRBD1, a call that lacks DNA to check it against. The clonotype originates from a human donor with ulcerative colitis or Crohn's disease, or a healthy co-twin of an affected twin (not recorded which). This chain's CDR3 is CASTKTGTEYEQYF.